Sequencing of this TCR beta chain was carried out in a study of cytomegalovirus exposure and HLA in healthy donors. The PCR made use of 60 Vbeta and 13 Jbeta primers. Produced via immunoSEQ multiplex PCR; TCRdb's table is partial and in-frame only. Of about 160,000 clones detected, over 75% appear once; the ten largest clones hold under 1.5%. This clone was seen only once. The source is a middle-aged man in good health and CMV-seropositive. Sequenced input: PBMCs.

Written as DNA, the CDR3 is TGTGCCAGCAGCTTTGGACAGGGAGGGAGGACAGATACGCAGTATTTT. Translating gives CASSFGQGGRTDTQYF. This chain uses TRBV11-3 with TRBJ2-3, with D possibly TRBD1 on 8 matching bases. V lost 3 bases to trimming and J lost 3 bases, with 16 bases between them. The CDR3 is 16 residues long. Germline CDR1 and CDR2: SGHNT and YENEEA.